This T cell receptor beta chain was recovered during a study of vaccination and CD4 T cells after COVID-19. Across the whole study: Comprising six males and four females, the convalescent participants counted two Hispanic individuals among them. Investigators took post-vaccine samples a median roughly 72 days after dose two, within a range of 14 to 241. Drawing of post-COVID samples took place a median about 94 days after diagnosis (range 35 to 161). Control cultures, each given a CEFX pool, an HIV-1 Nef pool, or no peptide, were included.

By its share, this clonotype is medium-sized. Its antigen is unknown. Treatment specified: approximately 11-day PBMC culture with coronavirus spike peptide pools or control peptides (ViraFEST assay). Between the trimmed V and J ends, which lost 1 base and 9 bases, there was a span of 12 bases. Looked up from germline, CDR1 is LNHNV and CDR2 is YYDKDF (reference sequence). The CDR3 extends over 13 amino acids. At the Johns Hopkins FTIC core, DNA taken from cultured CD4+ T cells was sequenced by way of the Oncomine TCR Beta short-read assay. Each CDR3 protein is one row after TCRdb ran MiXCR on the PCR reads. The sample includes under 15,000 distinct CDR3 sequences, about 45% of them seen just once.

The TCR was taken from a human donor who had recovered from COVID-19. Sequencing was done on a sample of CD4+ T cells from blood, cultured in vitro. The chain recombines TRBV15 with TRBJ1-2; tentative D call: TRBD1 (5 bases). The CDR3 sequence is CATSRVYEGSYTF. The CDR3 bases are TGTGCCACCAGCAGAGTCTACGAGGGGAGCTACACCTTC.